The subject of this entry is one TCR beta chain. TCRdb redid the calling of the PCR reads with MiXCR, one entry per CDR3 protein. The sample lists some 2,900 distinct CDR3 sequences, more than 35% seen once, with 40% to 50% in the top ten. The CDR3 is made up of 15 amino acids. Germline V lookup: CDR1 MNHEY, CDR2 SMNVEV (reference sequence). These data are taken from a study of CD4 and CD8 cells across lung adenocarcinoma regions. Donors had localized lung adenocarcinoma, a non-small cell lung cancer. The sequenced sample was CD8+ T cells from the center of a lung tumor. The receptor comes from a male donor with lung adenocarcinoma. The CD4 and CD8 labels of this study may be unreliable. The chain uses TRBV27 and TRBJ2-1, with 9 positions matching TRBD1. The J call may be faulty, since TRBJ2-7 better matches the DNA end. The CDR3: CASSLAGQGYNEQYF. CDR3 nucleotide sequence: TGTGCCAGCAGTTTAGCGGGACAGGGTTACAATGAGCAGTACTTC.